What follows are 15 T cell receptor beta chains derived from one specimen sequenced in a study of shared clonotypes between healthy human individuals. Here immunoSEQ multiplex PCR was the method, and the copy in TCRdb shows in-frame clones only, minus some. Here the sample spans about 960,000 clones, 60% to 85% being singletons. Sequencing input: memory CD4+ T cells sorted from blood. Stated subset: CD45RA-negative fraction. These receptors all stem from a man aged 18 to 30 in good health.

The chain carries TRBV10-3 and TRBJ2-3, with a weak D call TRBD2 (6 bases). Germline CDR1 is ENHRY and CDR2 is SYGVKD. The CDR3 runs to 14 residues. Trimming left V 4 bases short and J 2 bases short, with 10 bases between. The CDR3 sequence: CAISGTTNTDTQYF. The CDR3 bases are TGTGCCATCAGTGGGACTACAAACACAGATACGCAGTATTTT.

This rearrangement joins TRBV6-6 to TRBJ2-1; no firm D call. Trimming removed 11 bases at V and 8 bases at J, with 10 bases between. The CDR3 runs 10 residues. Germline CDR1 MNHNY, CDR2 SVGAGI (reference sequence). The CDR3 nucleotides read TGTGCCGCCTCCGACTATGAGCAGTTCTTC. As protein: CAASDYEQFF.

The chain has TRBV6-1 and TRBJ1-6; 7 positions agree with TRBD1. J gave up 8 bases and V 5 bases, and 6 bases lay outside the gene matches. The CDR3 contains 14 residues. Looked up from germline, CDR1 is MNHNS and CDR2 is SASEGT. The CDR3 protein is CASSLTGPDSPLHF. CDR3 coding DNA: TGTGCCAGCAGTTTGACAGGGCCGGATTCACCCCTCCACTTT.

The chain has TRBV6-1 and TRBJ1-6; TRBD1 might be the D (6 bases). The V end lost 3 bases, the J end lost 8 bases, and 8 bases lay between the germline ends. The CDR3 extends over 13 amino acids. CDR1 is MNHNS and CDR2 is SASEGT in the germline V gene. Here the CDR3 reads CASSDRGDSPLHF. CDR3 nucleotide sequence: TGTGCCAGCAGTGACAGGGGTGATTCACCCCTCCACTTT.

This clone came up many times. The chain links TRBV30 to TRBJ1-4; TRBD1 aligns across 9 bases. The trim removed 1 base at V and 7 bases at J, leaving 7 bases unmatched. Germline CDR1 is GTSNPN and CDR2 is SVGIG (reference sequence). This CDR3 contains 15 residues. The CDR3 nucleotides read TGTGCCTGGAGTGGCCGGCACAGGGGGCTTGAAAAACTGTTTTTT. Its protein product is CAWSGRHRGLEKLFF.

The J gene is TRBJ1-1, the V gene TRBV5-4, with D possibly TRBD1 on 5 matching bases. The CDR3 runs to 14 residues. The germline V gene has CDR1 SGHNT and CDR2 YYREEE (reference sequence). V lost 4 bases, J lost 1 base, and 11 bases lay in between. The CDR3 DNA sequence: TGTGCCAGCAGCCTGGTCGGACAGAACACTGAAGCTTTCTTT. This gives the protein CASSLVGQNTEAFF.

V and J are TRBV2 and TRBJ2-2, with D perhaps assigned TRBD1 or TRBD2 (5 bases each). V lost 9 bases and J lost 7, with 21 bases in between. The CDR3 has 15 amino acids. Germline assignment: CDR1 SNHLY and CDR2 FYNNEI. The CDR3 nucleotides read TGTGCCAGTCGGGACCGGACGGACCTTAACGGGGAGCTGTTTTTT. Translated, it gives CASRDRTDLNGELFF.

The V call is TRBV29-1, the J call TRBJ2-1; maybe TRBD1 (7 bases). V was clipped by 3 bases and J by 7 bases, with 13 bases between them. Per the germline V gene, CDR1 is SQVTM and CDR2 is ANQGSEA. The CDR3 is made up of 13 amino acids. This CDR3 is CSVDVTGRNEQFF. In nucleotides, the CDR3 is TGCAGCGTTGATGTGACAGGGAGGAATGAGCAGTTCTTC.

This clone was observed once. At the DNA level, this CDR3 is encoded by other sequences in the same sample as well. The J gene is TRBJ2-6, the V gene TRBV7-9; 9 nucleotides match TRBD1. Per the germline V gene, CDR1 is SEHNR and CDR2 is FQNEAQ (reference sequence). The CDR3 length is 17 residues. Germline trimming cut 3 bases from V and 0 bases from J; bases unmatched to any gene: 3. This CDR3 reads CASSLGTGPSGANVLTF. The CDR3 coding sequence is TGTGCCAGCAGCTTGGGGACAGGGCCCTCTGGGGCCAACGTCCTGACTTTC.

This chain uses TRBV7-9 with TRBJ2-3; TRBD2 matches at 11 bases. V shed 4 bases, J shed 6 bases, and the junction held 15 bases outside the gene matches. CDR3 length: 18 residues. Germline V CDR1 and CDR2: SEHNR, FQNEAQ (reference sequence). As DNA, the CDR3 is TGTGCCAGCAGCTCGCCCCCGGGGCTAGCGGGAGGAGTGGATACGCAGTATTTT. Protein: CASSSPPGLAGGVDTQYF.

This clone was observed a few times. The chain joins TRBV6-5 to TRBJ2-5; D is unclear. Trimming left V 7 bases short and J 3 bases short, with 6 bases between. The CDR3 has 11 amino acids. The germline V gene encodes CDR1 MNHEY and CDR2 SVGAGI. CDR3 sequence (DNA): TGTGCCAGCACCTACAAAGAGACCCAGTACTTC. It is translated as CASTYKETQYF.

CDR3 sequence: CASSLSPQSGGYNSPLHF. The CDR3 region has the DNA TGTGCCAGCAGTTTATCCCCACAATCGGGAGGATATAATTCACCCCTCCACTTT. The genes are TRBV28 and TRBJ1-6, with D uncertain. Germline-derived CDR1 and CDR2 are MDHEN and SYDVKM. CDR3 size: 18 residues. Trimming stripped 1 base from V and 4 bases from J, with 17 bases between.

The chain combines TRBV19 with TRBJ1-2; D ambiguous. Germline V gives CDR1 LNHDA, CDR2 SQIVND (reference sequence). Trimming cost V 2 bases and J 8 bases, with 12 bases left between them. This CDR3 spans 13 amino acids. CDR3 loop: CASSITRAVGYTF. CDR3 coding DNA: TGTGCCAGTAGTATAACCCGTGCTGTAGGCTACACCTTC.

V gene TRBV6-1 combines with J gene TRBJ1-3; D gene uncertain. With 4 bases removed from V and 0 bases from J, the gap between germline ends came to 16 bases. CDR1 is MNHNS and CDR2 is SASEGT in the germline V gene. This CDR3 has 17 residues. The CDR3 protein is CASSGLTDFYSGNTIYF. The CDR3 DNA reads TGTGCCAGCAGTGGGCTGACCGATTTCTACTCTGGAAACACCATATATTTT.

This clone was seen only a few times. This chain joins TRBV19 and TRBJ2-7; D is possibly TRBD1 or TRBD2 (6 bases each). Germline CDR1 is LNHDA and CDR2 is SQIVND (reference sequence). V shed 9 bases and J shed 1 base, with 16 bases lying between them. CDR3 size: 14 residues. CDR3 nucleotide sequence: TGTGCCAGCACGAGGGGGACTGGGTCCTACGAGCAGTACTTC. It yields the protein CASTRGTGSYEQYF.